The entry below describes one TCR beta chain. Per the original methods: Reference gene primer amplification gave nucleated cell count estimates. Profiling relied on immunoSEQ multiplex PCR, and the TCRdb table lists in-frame clones only, not all of them. For V, J and clone size, that table is used; D and trimming come from the DNA. The sample lists some 390,000 clones; roughly nine tenths were seen once. CDR1 is SEHNR and CDR2 is FQNEAQ in the germline V gene (reference sequence). The CDR3 extends over 13 amino acids. The germline V and J ends were trimmed by 6 bases and 4 bases, with 7 bases remaining between them. The source of the sample is a study of blood T cell repertoires in COVID-19.

The chain couples TRBV7-9 to TRBJ1-6, with no clear D. Material: PBMCs or T cells enriched from blood (not recorded which). The source is a woman in her 30s who had recovered from COVID-19. For the CDR3, the DNA is TGTGCCAGCAGTCGAGATTATAATTCACCCCTCCACTTT. It is translated as CASSRDYNSPLHF.